Each of the 8 T cell receptor beta chains below was sequenced from the same sample in a study of cytomegalovirus exposure and HLA in healthy donors. PCR used 60 Vbeta primers and 13 Jbeta primers. Method: immunoSEQ multiplex PCR; TCRdb's copy keeps in-frame clones and lacks some. The sample records some 150,000 clones, around 88% being singletons. The sequencing input was PBMCs. These receptors all come from a woman aged 25 to 45 in good health and CMV-seronegative.

The chain has TRBV19 and TRBJ1-2, with 9 bases lining up with TRBD1. CDR1 is LNHDA, CDR2 SQIVND, per germline (reference sequence). This CDR3 region has 12 residues. V lost 10 bases, J lost 4 bases, and 4 bases stayed unmatched. Written as DNA, the CDR3 is TGTGCCACCGAGACAGGGGGCTATGGCTACACCTTC. Amino acid sequence: CATETGGYGYTF.

The chain has TRBV5-1 and TRBJ1-1, with 8 positions matching TRBD1. The V segment lost 0 bases and the J segment 2 bases; nucleotides outside the gene matches: 6. The CDR3 runs 16 residues. CDR1 is SGHRS, CDR2 YFSETQ, per germline. CDR3 nucleotide sequence: TGCGCCAGCAGCTTGGGGCAGGGGGCGCGAAACACTGAAGCTTTCTTT. Translating it yields CASSLGQGARNTEAFF.

The chain uses TRBV6-5 and TRBJ2-7; D gene unclear. Germline V lookup: CDR1 MNHEY, CDR2 SVGAGI. The CDR3 contains 13 residues. V lost 6 bases and J 3 bases, leaving 12 bases between the germline ends. The CDR3 reads CASSYAPGYEQYF. CDR3 coding DNA: TGTGCCAGCAGCTACGCCCCCGGCTACGAGCAGTACTTC.

The sample holds a few counts of this clone. J is TRBJ2-3 and V is TRBV9; 11 nucleotides agree with TRBD2. CDR3 length: 15 amino acids. Per the germline V gene, CDR1 is SGDLS and CDR2 is YYNGEE. V dropped 4 bases and J dropped 7; count of bases not matched to a gene: 8. The CDR3 protein is CASSFSGGDRNTQYF. The CDR3 coding sequence is TGTGCCAGCAGCTTTAGCGGGGGGGATCGAAATACGCAGTATTTT. The complete variable domain, with remaining parts taken from reference TRBV9 and TRBJ2-3, reads DSGVTQTPKHLITATGQRVTLRCSPRSGDLSVYWYQQSLDQGLQFLIQYYNGEERAKGNILERFSAQQFPDLHSELNLSSLELGDSALYFCASSFSGGDRNTQYFGPGTRLTVL.

The V and J genes are TRBV7-9 and TRBJ1-4; 7 nucleotides align to TRBD1. V gave up 5 bases and J gave up 4 bases; unmatched junction bases: 7. Germline V CDR1 and CDR2: SEHNR, FQNEAQ (reference sequence). The CDR3 is 15 residues long. CDR3 loop: CASSIVDRVNEKLFF. In DNA form, the CDR3 reads TGTGCCAGCAGCATCGTAGACAGGGTTAATGAAAAACTGTTTTTT.

CDR3 region: CASSFLDTSYEQYF. The CDR3 region has the DNA TGTGCCAGCAGCTTCCTGGACACATCCTACGAGCAGTACTTC. The chain joins TRBV9 to TRBJ2-7, with TRBD1 as a possible D gene (5 bases). The germline gives CDR1 SGDLS, CDR2 YYNGEE. The ends were cut back, 4 bases at V and 1 base at J, with 12 bases in the middle. The CDR3 covers 14 residues.

The chain recombines TRBV5-4 with TRBJ1-4; TRBD1 aligns across 8 bases. The germline V gene encodes CDR1 SGHNT and CDR2 YYREEE (reference sequence). The V segment lost 4 bases and the J segment 3 bases; nucleotides outside the gene matches: 2. CDR3 size: 14 residues. CDR3 protein: CASSTTGANEKLFF. CDR3 nucleotide sequence: TGTGCCAGCAGCACGACAGGGGCTAATGAAAAACTGTTTTTT.

The chain carries TRBV6-6 and TRBJ1-5; the match to TRBD1 covers 11 bases. CDR3 length: 15 residues. V shed 0 bases, J shed 5 bases, and the junction held 0 bases outside the gene matches. Germline V lookup: CDR1 MNHNY, CDR2 SVGAGI (reference sequence). The CDR3 nucleotides read TGTGCCAGCAGTTACTCGGGACAGGGGGATCAGCCCCAGCATTTT. This sequence encodes CASSYSGQGDQPQHF.